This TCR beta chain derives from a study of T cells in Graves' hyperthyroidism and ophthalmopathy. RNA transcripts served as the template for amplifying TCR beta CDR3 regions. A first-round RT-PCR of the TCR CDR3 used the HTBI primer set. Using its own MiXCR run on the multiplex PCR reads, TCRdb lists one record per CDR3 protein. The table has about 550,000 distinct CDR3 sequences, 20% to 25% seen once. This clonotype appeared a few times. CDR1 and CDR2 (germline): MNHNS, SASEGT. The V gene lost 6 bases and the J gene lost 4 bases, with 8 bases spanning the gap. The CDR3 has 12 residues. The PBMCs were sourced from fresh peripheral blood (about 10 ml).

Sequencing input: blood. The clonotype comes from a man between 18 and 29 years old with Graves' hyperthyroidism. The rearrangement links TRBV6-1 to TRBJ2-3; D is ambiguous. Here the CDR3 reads CASRWGADTQYF. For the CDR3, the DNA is TGTGCCAGCAGATGGGGTGCAGATACGCAGTATTTT.